This TCR beta chain was profiled in a study of T cell responses to AZD1222 COVID-19 vaccine. For the study at large: Second-dose intervals near 4 or 12 weeks were combined.

Germline V gene lookup returns CDR1 WNHNN and CDR2 SYGVQD (reference sequence). J was trimmed by 7 bases and V by 6 bases; bases with no gene match: 5. The CDR3 runs 13 residues. Only in-frame clones appear in the TCRdb table, and some are missing; sequencing was by immunoSEQ multiplex PCR. The sample has about 110,000 clones, about 88% seen once. The V and J genes are TRBV10-1 and TRBJ2-1, with TRBD2 matching 8 bases. This clonotype originated in an adult in good health. Sequencing was performed on peripheral blood, taken on day 0 of AZD1222 vaccination. CDR3 in amino acids: CASRESGGNEQFF. CDR3 DNA: TGCGCCAGCAGGGAGAGCGGGGGAAATGAGCAGTTCTTC.